Listed here are 6 T cell receptor beta chains from one sample, sequenced in a study of shared clonotypes between healthy human individuals. TCRdb's table, derived via immunoSEQ multiplex PCR, lists solely in-frame clones and lacks some. The repertoire holds roughly 550,000 clones, with nearly 97% as singletons. CD45RO-negative, CCR7-positively selected cells formed the naive CD8 fraction, excluding terminally differentiated effector memory CD45RA+ cells. Sequencing input: naive CD8+ T cells sorted from blood. All receptors come from a woman aged 25 to 39 in good health.

Regarding this clone: The sample carries other DNA sequences with the same CDR3. The J gene is TRBJ1-6, the V gene TRBV27; 9 bases agree with TRBD1. Germline assignment: CDR1 MNHEY and CDR2 SMNVEV (reference sequence). Trimming at V came to 3 bases and at J to 6 bases, leaving 0 bases not matched to a gene. This CDR3 has 14 residues. The CDR3 is CASSLTGGNSPLHF. DNA for the CDR3: TGTGCCAGCAGTTTGACAGGGGGTAATTCACCCCTCCACTTT.

This chain uses TRBV19 with TRBJ2-3; 11 bases are a match to TRBD2. This CDR3 contains 14 residues. The V segment lost 10 bases and the J segment 6 bases; nucleotides outside the gene matches: 9. Germline values: CDR1 LNHDA, CDR2 SQIVND (reference sequence). CDR3 nucleotide sequence: TGTGCCACCTCCGGGACTAGCGGCTCGGATACGCAGTATTTT. As protein: CATSGTSGSDTQYF.

This chain connects TRBV7-8 to TRBJ2-1, with 13 bases fitting TRBD2. The germline V gene has CDR1 SGHVS and CDR2 FQNEAQ. The CDR3 runs to 16 residues. The ends lost 5 bases at V and 9 bases at J; junction bases unmatched: 10. Here the CDR3 reads CASSPRTSGSLGEQFF. DNA of the CDR3: TGTGCCAGCAGCCCGCGGACTAGCGGGAGTTTGGGTGAGCAGTTCTTC.

The J gene is TRBJ2-3, the V gene TRBV28, with D uncertain. Germline loops: CDR1 MDHEN, CDR2 SYDVKM. Trimming removed 3 bases at V and 8 bases at J, with 9 bases between. CDR3 size: 12 residues. This chain's CDR3 is CASSFSFGTQYF. The CDR3 DNA follows: TGTGCCAGCAGTTTCAGTTTTGGTACGCAGTATTTT. Full variable domain (outside the CDR3, taken from reference TRBV28 and TRBJ2-3): DVKVTQSSRYLVKRTGEKVFLECVQDMDHENMFWYRQDPGLGLRLIYFSYDVKMKEKGDIPEGYSVSREKKERFSLILESASTNQTSMYLCASSFSFGTQYFGPGTRLTVL.

As regards this clone: The sample holds other DNA sequences that translate to the same CDR3. This chain connects TRBV5-4 to TRBJ2-7; maybe TRBD1 (6 bases). V gave up 0 bases and J gave up 2 bases, with 12 bases separating them. The CDR3 is 15 residues long. From germline, CDR1 is SGHNT and CDR2 YYREEE (reference sequence). The DNA for the CDR3 is TGTGCCAGCAGCTTGGGGGGGCTAACAACCTACGAGCAGTACTTC. It is translated as CASSLGGLTTYEQYF.

This chain connects TRBV4-1 to TRBJ2-1, with 10 bases lining up with TRBD2. Per germline, CDR1 MGHRA and CDR2 YSYEKL. The CDR3 has 17 residues. V lost 3 bases, J lost 2 bases, and 7 bases stayed unmatched. The CDR3 region has the DNA TGCGCCAGCAGCCACGCGAATCTAGCGGGAGCCTACAATGAGCAGTTCTTC. This sequence encodes CASSHANLAGAYNEQFF.